A single T cell receptor (beta chain) is shown here with its context. Per the study methods: Using reference gene primer amplification, nucleated cell counts were estimated. TCRdb keeps only in-frame clones here, not all; method: immunoSEQ multiplex PCR. Clone size and the V and J calls come from that table; the DNA yielded D and trimming. This sample yields about 44,000 clones, of which 70% to 90% are seen a single time; 15% to 18% belongs to the top ten. These data come from a study of blood T cell repertoires in COVID-19. Study summary: Both acute and convalescent COVID-19 samples were obtained from the United States, Italy and Spain. Sources were T cells, B-cell-depleted T cells, or PBMCs; the material itself was cDNA or gDNA.

This CDR3 comprises 16 residues. The V and J ends lost 4 bases and 4 bases, in that order; junction bases with no gene match: 6. CDR1 is MNHNY and CDR2 is SVGAGI in the germline V gene (reference sequence). The sequencing input was peripheral blood. This clonotype was sampled from a man between 65 and 79 years old with active COVID-19. The chain combines TRBV6-6 with TRBJ2-1, with TRBD2 matching 11 bases. Here the CDR3 reads CASSSLTSGAYNEQFF. The CDR3 DNA reads TGTGCCAGCAGTTCCCTGACTAGCGGGGCGTACAATGAGCAGTTCTTC.